The clone carrying this T cell receptor (beta chain) has more than one count but fewer than ten. Its antigen is undetermined. This CDR3 comprises 18 residues. Germline V lookup: CDR1 SGHAT, CDR2 FQNNGV. Trimming took 4 bases from V and 1 from J, leaving 21 bases between them. These data are taken from a study of response to subunit inactivated influenza vaccine. Whole-study findings and limits: Every seasonal influenza vaccination brings in few new T cells, the authors suggested.

TCRdb reanalysed the RT-PCR reads using MiXCR and keeps one entry per CDR3 protein. The profile covers about 480,000 distinct CDR3 sequences, with 25% appearing a single time and around 2% taken by the ten largest. The chain is built from TRBV11-2 and TRBJ2-3; tentatively, D is TRBD2 (5 bases). The material was CD4+ T cells sorted from PBMCs, obtained 5 days after vaccination. This receptor was identified in a man aged 50 or older who received an inactivated influenza vaccine. CDR3 sequence: CASSSAYWERIRTDTQYF. DNA of the CDR3: TGTGCCAGCAGCTCCGCTTATTGGGAGCGGATACGCACAGATACGCAGTATTTT.